These 20 T cell receptor beta chains came from one sample sequenced in a study of beta chain features in type 1 diabetes. For these receptors, no antigen is known. Sequenced material consisted of expressed TCRB transcripts (all of the isolated RNA was reverse transcribed). Data came from immunoSEQ multiplex PCR; TCRdb stores just in-frame clones and leaves some out. The sample lists over 300,000 clones, about a tenth occurring once. Study-level results: Moderate but significant shortening of TCRB CDR3s was recorded in all four CD4+ subsets from Type 1 diabetes patients.

What was sequenced was central memory CD4+ T cells from blood. The receptors were gathered from a man younger than 40 with type 1 diabetes.

This clone was picked up a small number of times. The rearrangement joins TRBV9 to TRBJ2-1, with TRBD2 matching over 10 bases. This CDR3 has 15 amino acids. Germline V gene sequence: CDR1 SGDLS, CDR2 YYNGEE. The ends lost 3 bases at V and 5 bases at J; junction bases unmatched: 5. In nucleotides, the CDR3 is TGTGCCAGCAGCGCTACTAGCGGGGCCCACAATGAGCAGTTCTTC. This codes for CASSATSGAHNEQFF.

The chain employs TRBV27 and TRBJ1-1; D might be TRBD1 (6 bases). The V end was cut by 2 bases, the J end by 4 bases, with 14 bases between. CDR1 is MNHEY and CDR2 is SMNVEV in the germline V gene (reference sequence). CDR3 length equals 15 residues. The CDR3 sequence is CASSLDGGRSTEAFF. The CDR3 bases are TGTGCCAGCAGTTTAGACGGGGGCCGGAGCACTGAAGCTTTCTTT.

The V gene is TRBV6-1, the J gene TRBJ2-2, with D possibly TRBD2 on 5 matching bases. V was trimmed by 6 bases and J by 7 bases, leaving 9 bases between them. The V gene's germline CDR1 is MNHNS and CDR2 SASEGT. The CDR3 has 12 amino acids. The CDR3 region is CASSSSFGELFF. Written as DNA, the CDR3 is TGTGCCAGCAGCTCTAGCTTCGGGGAGCTGTTTTTT.

This clone showed up many times. The V and J genes are TRBV7-9 and TRBJ2-2; D may be TRBD1 (5 bases). The CDR3 has 18 residues. Trimming cost V 2 bases and J 1 base, with 17 bases left between them. CDR1 is SEHNR and CDR2 is FQNEAQ in the germline V gene (reference sequence). The CDR3 reads CASSLPLVGQMNTGELFF. The CDR3 region has the DNA TGTGCCAGCAGCTTACCGTTGGTGGGGCAGATGAACACCGGGGAGCTGTTTTTT.

The chain has TRBV28 and TRBJ2-5, with 7 bases matching TRBD1. The germline V gene has CDR1 MDHEN and CDR2 SYDVKM. There are 12 residues in the CDR3. The J segment lost 5 bases and the V segment lost 11 bases, leaving 8 bases of the junction unmatched. The CDR3 sequence: CAARGQSETQYF. For the CDR3, the DNA is TGTGCCGCGAGGGGGCAGTCCGAGACCCAGTACTTC.

This clone was seen many times. V gene TRBV4-3 combines with J gene TRBJ2-3; no definite D call. Looked up from germline, CDR1 is LGHNA and CDR2 is YSLEER. V was clipped by 0 bases and J by 0 bases, with 7 bases between them. The CDR3 runs to 15 residues. CDR3 residues: CASSQDWLSTDTQYF. Here the CDR3 DNA reads TGCGCCAGCAGCCAAGATTGGCTTAGCACAGATACGCAGTATTTT.

This clone was counted between two and nine times. The V call is TRBV5-1, the J call TRBJ2-5; D ambiguous. V shed 7 bases and J shed 5 bases, with 15 bases lying between them. Germline V CDR1 and CDR2: SGHRS, YFSETQ. The CDR3 length is 13 residues. CDR3: CASRRMSEETQYF. In DNA, the CDR3 is TGCGCCAGCCGCCGGATGAGTGAGGAGACCCAGTACTTC. The entire variable domain, with the rest obtained from reference TRBV5-1 and TRBJ2-5, is as follows: KAGVTQTPRYLIKTRGQQVTLSCSPISGHRSVSWYQQTPGQGLQFLFEYFSETQRNKGNFPGRFSGRQFSNSRSEMNVSTLELGDSALYLCASRRMSEETQYFGPGTRLLVL.

This clone has more than one count but fewer than ten. This rearrangement joins TRBV5-1 to TRBJ2-1, with a possible D match to TRBD1 (6 bases). The CDR3 is 13 residues long. V lost 3 bases and J 6 bases, leaving 10 bases between the germline ends. The germline V gene has CDR1 SGHRS and CDR2 YFSETQ. The CDR3 here is CASSSDRINEQFF. The CDR3 region has the DNA TGCGCCAGCAGCTCGGACAGAATCAATGAGCAGTTCTTC.

This clone has only a few counts. V and J are TRBV11-2 and TRBJ1-1, with unresolved D. Per the germline V gene, CDR1 is SGHAT and CDR2 is FQNNGV. Trimming took 6 bases from V and 1 from J, leaving 12 bases between them. The CDR3 covers 14 residues. The CDR3 DNA follows: TGTGCCAGCAGACCGACACGCAGGAACACTGAAGCTTTCTTT. Amino acid sequence: CASRPTRRNTEAFF.

The V call is TRBV7-8, the J call TRBJ2-1; D ambiguous. The CDR3 covers 15 residues. Germline V gives CDR1 SGHVS, CDR2 FQNEAQ. V was cut by 5 bases and J by 0 bases, with 11 bases left in between. Written as DNA, the CDR3 is TGTGCCAGCAGCCCGAGTCCGAGCTCCTACAATGAGCAGTTCTTC. This encodes CASSPSPSSYNEQFF.

This chain joins TRBV5-4 and TRBJ1-1; D not resolved. Trimming removed 0 bases at V and 3 bases at J, with 9 bases between. Germline CDR1 SGHNT, CDR2 YYREEE (reference sequence). The CDR3 loop spans 14 amino acids. The CDR3 nucleotides read TGTGCCAGCAGCTTGGTGGATAAGGACACTGAAGCTTTCTTT. Its protein product is CASSLVDKDTEAFF.

V usage is TRBV10-3 and J usage is TRBJ2-6; a possible D gene is TRBD2 (6 bases). Trimming removed 10 bases at V and 0 bases at J, with 13 bases between. Germline CDR1 reads ENHRY; CDR2 reads SYGVKD. This CDR3 region has 15 residues. In nucleotides, the CDR3 is TGTGCCAGCACCCCGGGGGTCTCTGGGGCCAACGTCCTGACTTTC. As protein: CASTPGVSGANVLTF.

The V and J genes are TRBV15 and TRBJ2-7; TRBD1 is a possible D gene (5 bases). The CDR3 loop spans 15 amino acids. Between the trimmed V and J ends, which lost 0 bases and 4 bases, there was a span of 13 bases. Per germline, CDR1 LNHNV and CDR2 YYDKDF (reference sequence). CDR3 residues: CATSRDLTPGYEQYF. The CDR3 DNA is TGTGCCACCAGCAGAGATCTCACGCCAGGGTACGAGCAGTACTTC.

The J gene is TRBJ1-2, the V gene TRBV28; 8 nucleotides agree with TRBD1. In germline, CDR1 is MDHEN, CDR2 SYDVKM. Germline trimming cut 6 bases from V and 2 bases from J; bases unmatched to any gene: 5. This CDR3 comprises 14 residues. CDR3 sequence: CASSYRGANYGYTF. The CDR3 DNA reads TGTGCCAGCAGCTACAGGGGGGCGAACTATGGCTACACCTTC.

This clone was seen a few times. The sample holds other DNA sequences that translate to the same CDR3. The chain has TRBV6-5 and TRBJ2-5; 9 bases line up with TRBD2. The CDR3 totals 13 residues. Trimming at V came to 5 bases and at J to 4 bases, leaving 2 bases not matched to a gene. Germline CDR1 MNHEY, CDR2 SVGAGI. The CDR3 DNA reads TGTGCCAGCAGTCGCGGGGGGGCAGAGACCCAGTACTTC. As protein: CASSRGGAETQYF.

This clone was recorded a few times. This chain uses TRBV5-6 with TRBJ1-3, with D unresolved. CDR3 length: 15 residues. The germline V gene encodes CDR1 SGHDT and CDR2 YYEEEE. V was shortened by 3 bases and J by 0 bases, with 10 bases between the two germline ends. In nucleotides, the CDR3 is TGTGCCAGCAGCTGGCGGGAAGTCTCTGGAAACACCATATATTTT. Translating gives CASSWREVSGNTIYF.

The chain has TRBV2 and TRBJ2-5, with 7 bases matching TRBD1. The CDR3 spans 14 residues. After removal of 4 bases from V and 2 bases from J, the junction contained 4 bases not matched to a gene. Per the germline V gene, CDR1 is SNHLY and CDR2 is FYNNEI. The CDR3 bases are TGTGCCAGCAGTGGGGACAGCCAGCAAGAGACCCAGTACTTC. Its translation is CASSGDSQQETQYF.

This clone has more than one count but fewer than ten. The J gene is TRBJ2-3, the V gene TRBV7-2, with 7 bases aligning to TRBD1. This CDR3 region has 16 residues. With 6 bases clipped from V and 4 bases from J, the junction kept 13 bases outside the gene matches. Germline V CDR1 and CDR2: SGHTA, FQGNSA. The DNA for the CDR3 is TGTGCCAGCAGACCGTGGGAACGCACAGGGGCAGATACGCAGTATTTT. This translates into CASRPWERTGADTQYF.

The table lists this clone with a few counts. This chain links TRBV5-1 with TRBJ2-7; TRBD1 is a possible D gene (5 bases). From germline, CDR1 is SGHRS and CDR2 YFSETQ. The CDR3 has 13 amino acids. V gave up 4 bases and J gave up 3 bases, with 11 bases separating them. The CDR3 bases are TGCGCCAGCAGCACCGACAGATTCTACGAGCAGTACTTC. It translates to CASSTDRFYEQYF.

This chain uses TRBV4-3 with TRBJ1-4, with 9 nucleotides matching TRBD1. Germline CDR1 LGHNA, CDR2 YSLEER. The CDR3 consists of 15 residues. The V segment lost 4 bases and the J segment 5 bases; nucleotides outside the gene matches: 5. CDR3 protein: CASSRAGTGNEKLFF. The CDR3 DNA reads TGCGCCAGCAGCCGCGCCGGGACAGGGAATGAAAAACTGTTTTTT.